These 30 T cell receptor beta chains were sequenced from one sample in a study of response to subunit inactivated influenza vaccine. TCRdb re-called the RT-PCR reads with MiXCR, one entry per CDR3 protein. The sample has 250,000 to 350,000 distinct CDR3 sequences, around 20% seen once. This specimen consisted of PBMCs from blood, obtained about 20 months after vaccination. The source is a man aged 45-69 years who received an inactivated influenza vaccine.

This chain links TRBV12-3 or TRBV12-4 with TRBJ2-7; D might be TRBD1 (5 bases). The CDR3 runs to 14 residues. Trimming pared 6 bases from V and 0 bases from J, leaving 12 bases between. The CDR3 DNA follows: TGTGCCAGCAGCCAGGGCTTGAGCTCCTACGAGCAGTACTTC. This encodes CASSQGLSSYEQYF.

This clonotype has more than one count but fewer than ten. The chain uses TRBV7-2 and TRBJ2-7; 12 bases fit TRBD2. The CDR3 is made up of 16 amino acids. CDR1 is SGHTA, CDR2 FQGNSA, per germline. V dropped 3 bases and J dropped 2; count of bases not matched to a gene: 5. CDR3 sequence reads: CASSFQLAGGTYEQYF. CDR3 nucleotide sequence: TGTGCCAGCAGCTTTCAACTAGCGGGAGGAACCTACGAGCAGTACTTC. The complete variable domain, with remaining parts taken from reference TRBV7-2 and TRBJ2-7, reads GAGVSQSPSNKVTEKGKDVELRCDPISGHTALYWYRQSLGQGLEFLIYFQGNSAPDKSGLPSDRFSAERTGGSVSTLTIQRTQQEDSAVYLCASSFQLAGGTYEQYFGPGTRLTVT.

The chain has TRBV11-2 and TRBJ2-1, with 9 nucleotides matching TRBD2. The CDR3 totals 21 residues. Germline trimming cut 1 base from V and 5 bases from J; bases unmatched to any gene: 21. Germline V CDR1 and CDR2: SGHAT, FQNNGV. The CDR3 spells CASSLVRRGGIQTSAHNEQFF. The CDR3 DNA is TGTGCCAGCAGCTTAGTTCGGCGGGGGGGGATCCAAACATCGGCTCACAATGAGCAGTTCTTC.

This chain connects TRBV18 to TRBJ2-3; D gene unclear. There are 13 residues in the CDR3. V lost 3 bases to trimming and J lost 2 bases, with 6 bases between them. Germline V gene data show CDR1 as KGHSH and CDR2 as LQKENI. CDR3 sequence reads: CASSPPNTDTQYF. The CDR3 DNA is TGTGCCAGCTCACCCCCGAACACAGATACGCAGTATTTT.

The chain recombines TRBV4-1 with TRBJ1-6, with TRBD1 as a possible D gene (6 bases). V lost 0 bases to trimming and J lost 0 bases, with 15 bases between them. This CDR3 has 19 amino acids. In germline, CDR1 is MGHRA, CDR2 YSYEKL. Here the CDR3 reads CASSQEGPGHRSYNSPLHF. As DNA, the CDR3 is TGCGCCAGCAGCCAAGAAGGTCCGGGACACCGCTCCTATAATTCACCCCTCCACTTT.

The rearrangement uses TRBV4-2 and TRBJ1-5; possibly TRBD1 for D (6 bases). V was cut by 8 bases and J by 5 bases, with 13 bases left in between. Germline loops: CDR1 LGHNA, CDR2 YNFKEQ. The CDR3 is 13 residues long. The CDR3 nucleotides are TGTGCCAGCGGACCGGGGGGCGATCAGCCCCAGCATTTT. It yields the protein CASGPGGDQPQHF.

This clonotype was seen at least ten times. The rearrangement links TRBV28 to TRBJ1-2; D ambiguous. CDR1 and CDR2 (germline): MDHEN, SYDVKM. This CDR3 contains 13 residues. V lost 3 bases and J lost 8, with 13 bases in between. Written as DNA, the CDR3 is TGTGCCAGCAGTTTCCGGGCAGGTCGAGGCTACACCTTC. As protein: CASSFRAGRGYTF.

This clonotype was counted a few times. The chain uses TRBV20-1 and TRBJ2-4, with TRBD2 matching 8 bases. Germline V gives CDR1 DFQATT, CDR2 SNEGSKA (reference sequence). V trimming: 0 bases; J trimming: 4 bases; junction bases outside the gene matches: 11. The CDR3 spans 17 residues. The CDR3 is CSARDRRGDWGKNIQYF. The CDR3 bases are TGCAGTGCTAGAGATAGGCGGGGGGACTGGGGGAAAAACATTCAGTACTTC.

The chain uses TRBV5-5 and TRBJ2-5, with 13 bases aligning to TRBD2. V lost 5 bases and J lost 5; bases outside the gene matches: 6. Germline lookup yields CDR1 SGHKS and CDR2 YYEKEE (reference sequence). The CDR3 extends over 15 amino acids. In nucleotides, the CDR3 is TGTGCCAGCAGTTTCACTAGCGGGAGGGATGAGACCCAGTACTTC. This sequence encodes CASSFTSGRDETQYF.

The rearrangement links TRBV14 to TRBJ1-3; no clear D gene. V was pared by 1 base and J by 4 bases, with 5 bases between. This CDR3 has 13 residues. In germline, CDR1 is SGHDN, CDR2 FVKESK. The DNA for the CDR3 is TGTGCCAGCAGCCAAGCCGGGGGAAACACCATATATTTT. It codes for CASSQAGGNTIYF.

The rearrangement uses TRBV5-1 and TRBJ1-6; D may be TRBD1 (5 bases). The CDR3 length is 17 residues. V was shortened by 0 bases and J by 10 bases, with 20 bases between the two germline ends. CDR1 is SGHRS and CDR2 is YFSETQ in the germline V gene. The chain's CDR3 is CASSLAPNIYGTSPLHF. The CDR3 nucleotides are TGCGCCAGCAGCTTGGCCCCCAACATCTATGGGACGTCACCCCTCCACTTT.

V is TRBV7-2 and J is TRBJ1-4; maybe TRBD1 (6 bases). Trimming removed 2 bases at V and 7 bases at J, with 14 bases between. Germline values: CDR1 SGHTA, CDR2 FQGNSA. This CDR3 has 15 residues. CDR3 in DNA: TGTGCCAGCAGCTTACAAACAGGGCAAGGTGAAAAACTGTTTTTT. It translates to CASSLQTGQGEKLFF.

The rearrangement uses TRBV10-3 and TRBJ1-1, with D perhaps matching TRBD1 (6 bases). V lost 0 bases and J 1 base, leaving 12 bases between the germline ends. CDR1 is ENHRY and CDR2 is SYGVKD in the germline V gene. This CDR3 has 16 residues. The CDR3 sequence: CAISESQGNGNTEAFF. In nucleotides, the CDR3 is TGTGCCATCAGTGAGTCACAGGGAAACGGGAACACTGAAGCTTTCTTT.

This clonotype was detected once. The DNA of the CDR3 is TGTGCCAGCAGCCAAGAAGGCCCTTATGCCCAGCATTTT. Protein product: CASSQEGPYAQHF. The chain uses TRBV4-2 and TRBJ1-5, with D uncertain. This CDR3 contains 13 residues. CDR1 is LGHNA, CDR2 YNFKEQ, per germline. V gave up 0 bases and J gave up 11 bases, with 11 bases separating them.

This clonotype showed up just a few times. The CDR3, as DNA: TGCGCCAGCAGCTTCGGGCAGGGCGGTTCACCCCTCCACTTT. Protein: CASSFGQGGSPLHF. The chain joins TRBV5-1 to TRBJ1-6; tentative D call: TRBD1 (5 bases). The CDR3 length is 14 residues. Trimming removed 2 bases from V and 9 bases from J, with 12 bases in between. Germline V gene sequence: CDR1 SGHRS, CDR2 YFSETQ.

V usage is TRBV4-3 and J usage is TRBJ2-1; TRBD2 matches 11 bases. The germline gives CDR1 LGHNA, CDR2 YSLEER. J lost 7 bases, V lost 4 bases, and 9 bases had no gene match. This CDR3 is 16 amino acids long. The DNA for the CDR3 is TGCGCCAGCAGCCGCCTAGGGACTAGCGGCGGTAATGAGCAGTTCTTC. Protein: CASSRLGTSGGNEQFF.

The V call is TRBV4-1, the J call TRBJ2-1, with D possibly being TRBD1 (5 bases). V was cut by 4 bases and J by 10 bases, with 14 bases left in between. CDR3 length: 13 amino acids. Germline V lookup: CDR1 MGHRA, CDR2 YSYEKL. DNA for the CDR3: TGCGCCAGCAGCCCTCATAGGCAGGGAGAGCAGTTCTTC. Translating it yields CASSPHRQGEQFF.

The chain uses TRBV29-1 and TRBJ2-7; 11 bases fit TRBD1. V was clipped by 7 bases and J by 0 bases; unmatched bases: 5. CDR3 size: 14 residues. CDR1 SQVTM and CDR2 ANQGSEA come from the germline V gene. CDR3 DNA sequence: TGCAGCGCAACCGGGACAGGGGGCTCCTACGAGCAGTACTTC. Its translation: CSATGTGGSYEQYF.

The DNA for the CDR3 is TGTGCCAGTACCCCGGACGGATATAGCAATCAGCCCCAGCATTTT. This gives the protein CASTPDGYSNQPQHF. This chain joins TRBV19 and TRBJ1-5; D remains ambiguous. The CDR3 contains 15 residues. V dropped 7 bases and J dropped 0 bases, with 13 bases sitting between them. Germline lookup yields CDR1 LNHDA and CDR2 SQIVND (reference sequence).

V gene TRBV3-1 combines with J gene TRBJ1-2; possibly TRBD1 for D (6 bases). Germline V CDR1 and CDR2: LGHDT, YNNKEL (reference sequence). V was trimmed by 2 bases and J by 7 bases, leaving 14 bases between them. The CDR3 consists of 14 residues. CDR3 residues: CASSQPQGTSGYTF. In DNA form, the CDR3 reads TGTGCCAGCAGCCAACCACAGGGCACAAGTGGCTACACCTTC.

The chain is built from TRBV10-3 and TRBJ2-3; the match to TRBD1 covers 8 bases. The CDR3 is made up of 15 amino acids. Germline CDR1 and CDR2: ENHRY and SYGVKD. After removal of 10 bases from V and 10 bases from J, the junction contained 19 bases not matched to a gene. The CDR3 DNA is TGTGCCACCGGGGGAGACGGGACAGGTCTTACCGCGCAGTATTTT. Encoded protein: CATGGDGTGLTAQYF.

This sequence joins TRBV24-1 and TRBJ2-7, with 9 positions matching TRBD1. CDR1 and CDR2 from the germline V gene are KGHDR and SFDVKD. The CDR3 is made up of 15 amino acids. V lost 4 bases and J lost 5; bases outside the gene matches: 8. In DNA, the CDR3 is TGTGCCACCAGTGAGACCGGGACAGGGCAGGACGAGCAGTACTTC. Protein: CATSETGTGQDEQYF.

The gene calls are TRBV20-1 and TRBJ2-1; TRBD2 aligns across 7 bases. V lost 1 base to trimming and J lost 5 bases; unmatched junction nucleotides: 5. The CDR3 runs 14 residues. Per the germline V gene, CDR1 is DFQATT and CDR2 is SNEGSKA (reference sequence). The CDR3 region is CSARGFGGDNEQFF. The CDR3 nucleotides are TGCAGTGCTAGAGGGTTTGGGGGGGACAATGAGCAGTTCTTC.

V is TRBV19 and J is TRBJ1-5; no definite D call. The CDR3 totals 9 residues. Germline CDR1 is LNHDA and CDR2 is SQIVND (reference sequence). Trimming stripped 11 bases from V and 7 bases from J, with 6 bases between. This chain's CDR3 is CAFSQPQHF. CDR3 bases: TGTGCCTTTTCCCAGCCCCAGCATTTT.

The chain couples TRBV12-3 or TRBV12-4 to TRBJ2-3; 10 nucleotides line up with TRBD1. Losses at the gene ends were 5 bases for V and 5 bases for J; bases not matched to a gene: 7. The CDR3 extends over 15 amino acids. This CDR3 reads CASSRPGQGIDTQYF. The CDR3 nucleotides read TGTGCCAGCAGTCGTCCGGGACAGGGGATAGATACGCAGTATTTT.

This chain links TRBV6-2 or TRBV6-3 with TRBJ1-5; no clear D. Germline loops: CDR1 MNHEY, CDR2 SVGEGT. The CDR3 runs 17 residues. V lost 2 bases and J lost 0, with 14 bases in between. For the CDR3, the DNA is TGTGCCAGCAGTTACCCGTCGCCCAAGTATAGCAATCAGCCCCAGCATTTT. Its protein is CASSYPSPKYSNQPQHF.

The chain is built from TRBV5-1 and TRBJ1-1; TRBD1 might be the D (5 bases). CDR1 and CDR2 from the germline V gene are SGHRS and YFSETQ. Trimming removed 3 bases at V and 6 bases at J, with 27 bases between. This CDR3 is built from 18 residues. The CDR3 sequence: CASSYGGAGSRISAEAFF. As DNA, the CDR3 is TGCGCCAGCAGCTACGGTGGTGCAGGGAGTCGGATTAGCGCTGAAGCTTTCTTT.

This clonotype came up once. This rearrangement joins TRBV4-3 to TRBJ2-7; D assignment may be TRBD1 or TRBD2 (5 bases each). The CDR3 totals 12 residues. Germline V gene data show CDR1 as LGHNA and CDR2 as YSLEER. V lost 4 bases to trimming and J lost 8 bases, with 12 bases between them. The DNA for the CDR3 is TGCGCCAGCAGCCTCAAACCGGGACAGCAGTACTTC. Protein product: CASSLKPGQQYF.

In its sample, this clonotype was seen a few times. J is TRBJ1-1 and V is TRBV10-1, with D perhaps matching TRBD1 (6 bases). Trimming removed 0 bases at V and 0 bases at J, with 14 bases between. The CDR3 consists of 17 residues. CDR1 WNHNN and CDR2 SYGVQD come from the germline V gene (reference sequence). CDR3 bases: TGCGCCAGCAGTGAGTCTAATGGGGGCTCGGTGAACACTGAAGCTTTCTTT. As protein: CASSESNGGSVNTEAFF.

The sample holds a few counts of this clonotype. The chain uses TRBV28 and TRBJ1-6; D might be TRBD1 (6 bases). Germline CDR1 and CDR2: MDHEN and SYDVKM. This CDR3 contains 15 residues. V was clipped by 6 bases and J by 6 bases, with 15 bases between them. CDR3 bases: TGTGCCAGCAGGGCACAGGGCTTCGTTAATTCACCCCTCCACTTT. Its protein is CASRAQGFVNSPLHF.